This T cell receptor (beta chain) came from a study of blood T cell repertoires in COVID-19 (dated by TCRdb to about 2020). Looking at the study overall: Samples from collaborators originated in the United States, Italy and Spain and spanned both the acute and convalescent phases of COVID-19. The material from the prospective study consisted of cDNA or gDNA derived from T cells, B-cell-depleted T cells, or PBMCs. Subjects who had been exposed to COVID-19, were actively infected with it, or had recovered from it provided the deeply sampled blood TCRbeta repertoires that made up the dataset. The repertoires were made available in a free public database intended to serve as a resource for research on the immune response to SARS-CoV-2. The samples were drawn from the first 160 participants of the ongoing ImmuneRACE study and from 1,254 subjects provided by 6 global collaborators. Nearly every sample came with metadata listing a de-identified subject ID, COVID-19 status, age in years and sex. Where available, HLA class I and class II types were obtained from metadata supplied by the sample provider rather than from assay-based typing.

The collaborating institutions used their own protocols to collect whole blood in K2EDTA tubes. Collaborator samples were shipped for TCRbeta analysis as frozen whole blood, isolated PBMCs, or DNA extracted from either sample type. General conclusions and limits of the study: Clinical and demographic metadata were provided uncurated, with the amount varying by source and participant.

Reading from cysteine to phenylalanine, the CDR3 counts 15 amino acids. Left in the record is the CDR3 DNA by itself, 45 bases read in frame from the first base. Taken from the germline V gene (reference sequence), the CDR1 and CDR2 loops are MNHEY and SMNVEV. Trimming takes 8 bases from V and 7 bases from J, and the germline ends sit 18 bases apart. This clone appeared a few times. No cognate antigen has been identified for it. No base quality information exists; no much larger clone differs at one position. TCRbeta CDR3 regions were amplified from genomic DNA by means of the immunoSEQ Assay, a bias-controlled multiplex PCR. In the source study's methods: The number of nucleated cells in each sample was estimated from the amplification of reference gene primers within the assay. To quantify the absolute abundance of each unique TCRbeta CDR3 rearrangement, sequence reads were collapsed and filtered. For each sample, productive Simpson clonality was calculated as the square root of Simpson's diversity index across productive rearrangements. The table was pulled from immuneACCESS by TCRdb, which kept in-frame rearrangements only. Such tables lose some clones; where checked, under half of the loss comes from unresolved V genes, and the rest has no known cause. For V, J and clone size, that table is used; D and trimming come from the DNA. The sample table contains about 74,000 clones; only one count was recorded for roughly 88% of them. More than 2.5% of the sample is in the top ten clones.

The sequence was obtained from a man between 70 and 80 years old with active or convalescent COVID-19. The sample taken for sequencing was peripheral blood. This receptor chain uses TRBV27 and TRBJ1-6, and the D gene may be TRBD1, 5 bases matching. At the DNA level, the sequence is TGTGCCAGCCACGCAGGGAGGGCGATGAATTCACCCCTCCACTTT. Translated, it reads CASHAGRAMNSPLHF.